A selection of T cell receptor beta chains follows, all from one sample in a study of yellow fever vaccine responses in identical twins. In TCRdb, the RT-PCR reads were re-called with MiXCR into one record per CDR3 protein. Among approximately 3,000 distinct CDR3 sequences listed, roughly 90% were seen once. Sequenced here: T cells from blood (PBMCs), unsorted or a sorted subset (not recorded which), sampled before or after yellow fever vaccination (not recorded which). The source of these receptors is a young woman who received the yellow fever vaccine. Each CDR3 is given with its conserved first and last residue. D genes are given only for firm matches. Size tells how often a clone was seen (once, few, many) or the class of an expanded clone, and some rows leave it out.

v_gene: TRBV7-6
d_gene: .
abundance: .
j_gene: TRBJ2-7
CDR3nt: TGTGCTAGCAGCTTAAGGCTTGCGAGCTCCTACGAGCAGTACTTC
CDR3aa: CASSLRLASSYEQYF

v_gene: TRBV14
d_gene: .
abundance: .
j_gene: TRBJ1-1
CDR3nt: TGTGCCAGCAGCCAAGTGAGGGGGAGCACTGAAGCTTTCTTT
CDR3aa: CASSQVRGSTEAFF

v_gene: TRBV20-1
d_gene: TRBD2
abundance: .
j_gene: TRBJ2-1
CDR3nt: TGCAGTGCTCCTCCCAGCGGGAAATACAATGAGCAGTTCTTC
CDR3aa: CSAPPSGKYNEQFF

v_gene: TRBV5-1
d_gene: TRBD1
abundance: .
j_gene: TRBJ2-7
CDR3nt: TGCGCCAGCAAGGGGACAGGAGCCTACGAGCAGTACTTC
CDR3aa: CASKGTGAYEQYF

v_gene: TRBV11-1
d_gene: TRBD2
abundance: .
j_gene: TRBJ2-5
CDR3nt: TGTGCCAGCAGCTCTCAAGCGGGGGGGTACCAAGAGACCCAGTACTTC
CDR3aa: CASSSQAGGYQETQYF

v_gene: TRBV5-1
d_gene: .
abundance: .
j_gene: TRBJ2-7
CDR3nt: TGCGCCAGCAGCTTGGAAGGGTCCTACGAGCAGTACTTC
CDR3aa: CASSLEGSYEQYF

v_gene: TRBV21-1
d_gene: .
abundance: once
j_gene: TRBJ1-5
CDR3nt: TGTGCCAGCAGCAATCAACAGGGGGTTAGCAATCAGCCCCAGCATTTT
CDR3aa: CASSNQQGVSNQPQHF

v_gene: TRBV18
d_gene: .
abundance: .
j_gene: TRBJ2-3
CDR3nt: TGTGCCAGCTCACCATTCAGCCAGGGAAGCACAGATACGCAGTATTTT
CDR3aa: CASSPFSQGSTDTQYF

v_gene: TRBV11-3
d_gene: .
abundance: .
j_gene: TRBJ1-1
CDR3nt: TGTGCCAGCAGCTTAGGGCGGGGGGCGGACAACACTGAAGCTTTCTTT
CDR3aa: CASSLGRGADNTEAFF

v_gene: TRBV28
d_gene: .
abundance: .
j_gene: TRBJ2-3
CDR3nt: TGTGCCAGCAGTCCCCCCGGGTCCACAGATACGCAGTATTTT
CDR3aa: CASSPPGSTDTQYF

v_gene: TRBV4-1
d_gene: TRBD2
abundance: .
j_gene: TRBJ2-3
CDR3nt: TGCGCCAGCAGTCCCTTTGGGCGGGGGGGGGCAGATACGCAGTATTTT
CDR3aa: CASSPFGRGGADTQYF

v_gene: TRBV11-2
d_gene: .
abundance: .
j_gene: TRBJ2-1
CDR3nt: TGTGCCAGCACCCTCCTCGGGGTGATAGCCGGGGGTGAGCAGTTCTTC
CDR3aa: CASTLLGVIAGGEQFF

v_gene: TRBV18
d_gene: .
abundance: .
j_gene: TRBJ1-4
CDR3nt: TGTGCCAGCTCACAGTTACCTAATGAAAAACTGTTTTTT
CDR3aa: CASSQLPNEKLFF

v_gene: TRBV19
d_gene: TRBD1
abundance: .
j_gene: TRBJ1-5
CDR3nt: TGTGCCAGTAGCTCCGGGACAGGGGGCTCTCACAATCAGCCCCAGCATTTT
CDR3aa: CASSSGTGGSHNQPQHF

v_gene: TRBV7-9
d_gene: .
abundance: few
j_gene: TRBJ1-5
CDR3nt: TGTGCCAGCAGCTTAGGAGGTGAGGCGGGTCAGCCCCAGCATTTT
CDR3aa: CASSLGGEAGQPQHF

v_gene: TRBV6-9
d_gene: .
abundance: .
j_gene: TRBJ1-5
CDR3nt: TGTGCCAGCAGTTATATGAGGGCCGGATCGAGCAATCAGCCCCAGCATTTT
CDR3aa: CASSYMRAGSSNQPQHF

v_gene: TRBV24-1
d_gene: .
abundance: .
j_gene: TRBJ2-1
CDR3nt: TGTGCCACCAGTGAGGAAGACCGATACAATGAGCAGTTCTTC
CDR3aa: CATSEEDRYNEQFF

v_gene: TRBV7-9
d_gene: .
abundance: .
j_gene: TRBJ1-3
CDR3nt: TGTGCCAGCAGCTTAGCGGGAAATCTAGGTGGAAACACCATATATTTT
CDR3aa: CASSLAGNLGGNTIYF

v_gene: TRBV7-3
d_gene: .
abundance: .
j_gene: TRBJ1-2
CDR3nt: TGTGCCAGCAGCAAGGGCGACGGGAACTATGGCTACACCTTC
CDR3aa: CASSKGDGNYGYTF

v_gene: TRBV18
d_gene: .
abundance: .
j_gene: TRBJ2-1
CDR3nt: TGTGCCAGCTCACCACCCCTAGGGGTGCGGGAGCAGTTCTTC
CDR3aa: CASSPPLGVREQFF

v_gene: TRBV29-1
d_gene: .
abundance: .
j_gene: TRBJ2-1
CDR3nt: TGCAGCGTTGGATGGGGGGCCGGTGAGCAGTTCTTC
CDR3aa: CSVGWGAGEQFF

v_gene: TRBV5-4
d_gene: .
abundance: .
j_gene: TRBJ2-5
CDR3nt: TGTGCCAGCAGCTTTAGGAGAGAGACCCAGTACTTC
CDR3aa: CASSFRRETQYF

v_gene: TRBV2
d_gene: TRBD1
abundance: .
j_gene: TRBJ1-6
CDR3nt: TGTGCCAGCAGTGAGACAGGGGGATCACCCCTCCACTTT
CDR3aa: CASSETGGSPLHF

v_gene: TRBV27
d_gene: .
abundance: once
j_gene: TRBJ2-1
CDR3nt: TGTGCCAGCAGCCTACGCCCAAGTTATGACTCCTACAATGAGCAGTTCTTC
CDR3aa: CASSLRPSYDSYNEQFF

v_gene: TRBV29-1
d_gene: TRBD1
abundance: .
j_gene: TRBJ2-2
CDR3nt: TGCAGCGCCGGACAGGGGTCTAGGACCGGGGAGCTGTTTTTT
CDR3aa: CSAGQGSRTGELFF

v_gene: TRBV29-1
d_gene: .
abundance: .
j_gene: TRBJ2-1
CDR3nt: TGCAGCGTCTCTCAGAACAATGAGCAGTTCTTC
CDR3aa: CSVSQNNEQFF

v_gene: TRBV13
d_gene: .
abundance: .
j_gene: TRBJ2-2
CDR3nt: TGTGCCAGCATCTTCGTGAACACCGGGGAGCTGTTTTTT
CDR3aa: CASIFVNTGELFF